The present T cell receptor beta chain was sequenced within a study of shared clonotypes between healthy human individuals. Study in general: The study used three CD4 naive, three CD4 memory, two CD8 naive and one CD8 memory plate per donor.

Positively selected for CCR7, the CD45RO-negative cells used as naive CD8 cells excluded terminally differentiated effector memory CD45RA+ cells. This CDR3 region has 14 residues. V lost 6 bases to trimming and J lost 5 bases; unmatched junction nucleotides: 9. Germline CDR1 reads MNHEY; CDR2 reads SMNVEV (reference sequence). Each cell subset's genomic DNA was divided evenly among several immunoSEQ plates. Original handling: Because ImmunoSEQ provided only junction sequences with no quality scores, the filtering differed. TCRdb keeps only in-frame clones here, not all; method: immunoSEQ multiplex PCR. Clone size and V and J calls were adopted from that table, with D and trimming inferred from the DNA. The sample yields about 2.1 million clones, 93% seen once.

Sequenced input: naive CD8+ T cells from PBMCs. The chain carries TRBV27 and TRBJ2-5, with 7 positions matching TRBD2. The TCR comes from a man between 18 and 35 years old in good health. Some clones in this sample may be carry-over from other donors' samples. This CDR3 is CASRSGGWGETQYF. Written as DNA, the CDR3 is TGTGCCAGCAGGTCCGGGGGGTGGGGGGAGACCCAGTACTTC.